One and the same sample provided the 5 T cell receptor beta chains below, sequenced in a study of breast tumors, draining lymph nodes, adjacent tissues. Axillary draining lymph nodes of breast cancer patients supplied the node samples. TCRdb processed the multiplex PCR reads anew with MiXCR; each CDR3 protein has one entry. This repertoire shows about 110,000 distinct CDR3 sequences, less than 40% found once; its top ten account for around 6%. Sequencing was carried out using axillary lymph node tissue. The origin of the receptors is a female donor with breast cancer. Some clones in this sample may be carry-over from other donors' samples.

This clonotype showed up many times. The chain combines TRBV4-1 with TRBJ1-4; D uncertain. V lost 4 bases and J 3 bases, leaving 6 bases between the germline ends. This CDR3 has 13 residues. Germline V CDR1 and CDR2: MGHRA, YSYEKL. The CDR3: CASSLGSNEKLFF. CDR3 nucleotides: TGCGCCAGCAGCCTAGGGTCTAATGAAAAACTGTTTTTT.

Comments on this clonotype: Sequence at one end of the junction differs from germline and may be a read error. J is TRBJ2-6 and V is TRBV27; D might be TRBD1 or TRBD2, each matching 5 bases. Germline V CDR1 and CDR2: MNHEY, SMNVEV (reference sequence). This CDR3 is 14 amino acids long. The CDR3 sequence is CASRGGSGANVLAF. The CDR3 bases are TGTGCCAGCAGAGGAGGCTCTGGGGCCAACGTCCTGGCTTTC.

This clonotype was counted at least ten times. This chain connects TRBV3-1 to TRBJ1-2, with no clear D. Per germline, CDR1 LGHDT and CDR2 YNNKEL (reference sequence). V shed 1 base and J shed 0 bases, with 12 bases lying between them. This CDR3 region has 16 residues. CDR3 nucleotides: TGTGCCAGCAGCCAAGGCGCAGCGAAAGCTAACTATGGCTACACCTTC. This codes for CASSQGAAKANYGYTF. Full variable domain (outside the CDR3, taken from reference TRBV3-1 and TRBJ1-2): DTAVSQTPKYLVTQMGNDKSIKCEQNLGHDTMYWYKQDSKKFLKIMFSYNNKELIINETVPNRFSPKSPDKAHLNLHINSLELGDSAVYFCASSQGAAKANYGYTFGSGTRLTVV.

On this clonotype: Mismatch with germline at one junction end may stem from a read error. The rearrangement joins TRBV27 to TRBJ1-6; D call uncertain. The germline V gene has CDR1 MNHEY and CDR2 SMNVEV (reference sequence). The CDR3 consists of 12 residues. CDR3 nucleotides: TGTGCCAGCAGTCAGCATAACTCACCCCTCCACTTT. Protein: CASSQHNSPLHF.

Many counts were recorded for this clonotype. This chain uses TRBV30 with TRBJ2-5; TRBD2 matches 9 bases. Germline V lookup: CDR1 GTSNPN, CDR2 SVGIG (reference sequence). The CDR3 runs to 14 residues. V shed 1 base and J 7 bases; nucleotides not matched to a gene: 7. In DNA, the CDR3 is TGTGCCTGGAGTGCGTTAGCGGGAGATGGGACCCAGTACTTC. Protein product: CAWSALAGDGTQYF.